One and the same sample provided the 20 T cell receptor beta chains below, sequenced in a study of cytomegalovirus exposure and HLA in healthy donors (dated by TCRdb to the late 2010s). The method behind the library was the immunoSEQ multiplex PCR assay. The multiplex PCR relied on a mix of 60 forward primers for TCR Vbeta segments and 13 reverse primers for TCR Jbeta segments. Held by TCRdb, this immuneACCESS table contains in-frame sequences only and omits some clones. Under half of the omission traces to an unresolved V gene where checked; the cause of the rest is unknown. Recorded for this sample are about 130,000 clones; approximately 82% of them occurred a single time. The top ten constitute 2.5% to 3% of the sample. Material: PBMCs. These receptors all stem from a boy aged 2 to 10 in good health and CMV-seronegative.

V usage is TRBV27 and J usage is TRBJ2-3; the match to TRBD2 covers 8 bases. V lost 6 bases and J lost 3; bases outside the gene matches: 17. The germline V gene has CDR1 MNHEY and CDR2 SMNVEV (reference sequence). The CDR3 covers 18 residues. CDR3 DNA sequence: TGTGCCAGCAGCCCCCTCGGGACGGGAGGGTGGGAGACAGATACGCAGTATTTT. Translating gives CASSPLGTGGWETDTQYF.

This chain links TRBV29-1 with TRBJ1-2, with 9 nucleotides matching TRBD1. CDR1 SQVTM and CDR2 ANQGSEA come from the germline V gene. This CDR3 comprises 13 residues. With 6 bases clipped from V and 2 bases from J, the junction kept 4 bases outside the gene matches. The CDR3 region has the DNA TGCAGCGTCCGCGGGACAGGGAACTATGGCTACACCTTC. Translation: CSVRGTGNYGYTF.

This chain joins TRBV9 and TRBJ2-2, with a tentative D call TRBD1 (6 bases). CDR3 length equals 16 residues. Per germline, CDR1 SGDLS and CDR2 YYNGEE. With 3 bases removed from V and 6 bases from J, the gap between germline ends came to 18 bases. CDR3 in DNA: TGTGCCAGCAGCGCCGGGTGGGGGACAACGGCCGGGGAGCTGTTTTTT. It codes for CASSAGWGTTAGELFF. The whole variable domain, filled in from reference TRBV9 and TRBJ2-2, reads DSGVTQTPKHLITATGQRVTLRCSPRSGDLSVYWYQQSLDQGLQFLIQYYNGEERAKGNILERFSAQQFPDLHSELNLSSLELGDSALYFCASSAGWGTTAGELFFGEGSRLTVL.

This chain uses TRBV6-4 with TRBJ2-1; 8 bases fit TRBD2. V lost 2 bases to trimming and J lost 4 bases; unmatched junction nucleotides: 4. This CDR3 spans 15 amino acids. The germline gives CDR1 MRHNA, CDR2 SNTAGT. The CDR3 protein is CASSDRREGYNEQFF. CDR3 DNA sequence: TGTGCCAGCAGTGACCGACGGGAGGGATACAATGAGCAGTTCTTC.

The V call is TRBV19, the J call TRBJ1-2, with 7 bases aligning to TRBD1. The CDR3 is 15 amino acids. In germline, CDR1 is LNHDA, CDR2 SQIVND (reference sequence). V gave up 8 bases and J gave up 0 bases; unmatched junction bases: 9. CDR3 in amino acids: CASDGTAEANYGYTF. Here the CDR3 DNA reads TGTGCCAGTGATGGGACAGCGGAAGCTAACTATGGCTACACCTTC. Complete variable domain (other parts from reference TRBV19 and TRBJ1-2): DGGITQSPKYLFRKEGQNVTLSCEQNLNHDAMYWYRQDPGQGLRLIYYSQIVNDFQKGDIAEGYSVSREKKESFPLTVTSAQKNPTAFYLCASDGTAEANYGYTFGSGTRLTVV.

The chain combines TRBV12-5 with TRBJ2-7; 8 nucleotides align to TRBD1. J lost 7 bases, V lost 5 bases, and 10 bases had no gene match. The CDR3 runs to 14 residues. Germline V gives CDR1 LGHNT, CDR2 FRNRAP. The CDR3: CASGPRTGPLEQYF. In DNA, the CDR3 is TGTGCTAGTGGTCCCAGGACAGGGCCCCTGGAGCAGTACTTC.

The CDR3 loop is CASSRERTGMNTEAFF. The CDR3 coding sequence is TGTGCCAGCAGCCGAGAGAGGACAGGGATGAACACTGAAGCTTTCTTT. V usage is TRBV14 and J usage is TRBJ1-1; TRBD1 aligns across 8 bases. CDR1 and CDR2 (germline): SGHDN, FVKESK. With V trimmed by 4 bases and J by 0 bases, 7 bases remained unmatched. The CDR3 extends over 16 amino acids.

This sequence joins TRBV5-1 and TRBJ1-3; tentative D call: TRBD1 (5 bases). The CDR3 contains 15 residues. Per the germline V gene, CDR1 is SGHRS and CDR2 is YFSETQ. The germline V and J ends were trimmed by 4 bases and 2 bases, with 13 bases remaining between them. The CDR3 DNA sequence: TGCGCCAGCAGCCTCGAACAGGCCCCTGGAAACACCATATATTTT. This gives the protein CASSLEQAPGNTIYF.

The sample holds one count of this clone. The chain employs TRBV4-3 and TRBJ2-2, with 9 nucleotides matching TRBD1. The CDR3 length is 16 residues. The junction had 7 bases not matched to a gene; V was cut back by 4 bases and J by 4 bases. Germline V CDR1 and CDR2: LGHNA, YSLEER. CDR3 region: CASSRGGTGPTGELFF. The CDR3 DNA follows: TGCGCCAGCAGCCGTGGGGGGACAGGGCCCACCGGGGAGCTGTTTTTT.

The rearrangement uses TRBV9 and TRBJ1-1; maybe TRBD1 (6 bases). V lost 2 bases and J lost 4, with 12 bases in between. The length of the CDR3 is 14 residues. CDR1 SGDLS and CDR2 YYNGEE come from the germline V gene. The DNA of the CDR3 is TGTGCCAGCAGCGTGACAGGAGGTGCCACTGAAGCTTTCTTT. Its translation is CASSVTGGATEAFF.

This clone was seen a handful of times. The V gene is TRBV5-1, the J gene TRBJ2-1; possible D gene TRBD2, 5 bases. Germline CDR1 SGHRS, CDR2 YFSETQ. The CDR3 is 19 amino acids. With 0 bases removed from V and 7 bases from J, the gap between germline ends came to 26 bases. The chain's CDR3 is CASSLAPRFSAGGRNEQFF. Written as DNA, the CDR3 is TGCGCCAGCAGCTTGGCCCCCAGATTTAGCGCCGGAGGTAGAAATGAGCAGTTCTTC.

The gene calls are TRBV25-1 and TRBJ2-3; TRBD2 aligns across 7 bases. J lost 6 bases, V lost 3 bases, and 12 bases had no gene match. CDR3 length: 16 amino acids. Germline values: CDR1 MGHDK, CDR2 SYGVNS. CDR3 in amino acids: CASSDPRGVMVDTQYF. CDR3 nucleotide sequence: TGTGCCAGCAGTGACCCCCGGGGGGTGATGGTCGATACGCAGTATTTT.

The CDR3 sequence is CASSFRESNTEAFF. CDR3 sequence (DNA): TGTGCCAGCAGCTTTCGGGAATCGAACACTGAAGCTTTCTTT. V usage is TRBV7-9 and J usage is TRBJ1-1; no reliable D call. Germline V gene lookup returns CDR1 SEHNR and CDR2 FQNEAQ (reference sequence). CDR3 length: 14 residues. Trimming took off 3 bases at V and 1 base at J, with 9 bases between the two ends.

The CDR3 nucleotides are TGTGCCATCAGTGAGTCACAGGGTAATCCATCCTACGAGCAGTACGTC. It translates to CAISESQGNPSYEQYV. The J gene is TRBJ2-7, the V gene TRBV10-3, with D maybe TRBD1 (6 bases). The CDR3 consists of 16 residues. Looked up from germline, CDR1 is ENHRY and CDR2 is SYGVKD. V dropped 0 bases and J dropped 1 base, with 13 bases sitting between them.

The chain has TRBV9 and TRBJ2-7, with 9 bases that match TRBD2. V shed 4 bases, J shed 3 bases, and the junction held 5 bases outside the gene matches. Germline assignment: CDR1 SGDLS and CDR2 YYNGEE. The CDR3 totals 14 residues. In nucleotides, the CDR3 is TGTGCCAGCAGCACGGGACTAGCAGGCTACGAGCAGTACTTC. Encoded protein: CASSTGLAGYEQYF.

This clone has only a few counts. This likely traces to a read error, being one base from a far larger clone. V is TRBV5-1 and J is TRBJ1-5; possibly TRBD1 for D (5 bases). Germline-derived CDR1 and CDR2 are SGHRS and YFSETQ. The CDR3 is made up of 17 amino acids. V was shortened by 2 bases and J by 2 bases, with 17 bases between the two germline ends. As DNA, the CDR3 is TGCGCCAGCAGCTTAGAGGGAGGGGCAGATGGCAATCAGCCCCAGCATTTT. This encodes CASSLEGGADGNQPQHF.

The J gene is TRBJ1-4, the V gene TRBV12-5; a possible D gene is TRBD1 (6 bases). Germline lookup yields CDR1 LGHNT and CDR2 FRNRAP. The V gene lost 6 bases and the J gene lost 3 bases, with 14 bases spanning the gap. The CDR3 consists of 15 residues. The CDR3: CASGNRDRANEKLFF. CDR3 sequence (DNA): TGTGCTAGTGGAAACAGGGATAGGGCTAATGAAAAACTGTTTTTT.

The chain is built from TRBV10-2 and TRBJ1-2; no firm D call. Germline V lookup: CDR1 WSHSY, CDR2 SAAADI. The CDR3 runs to 13 residues. Trimming removed 0 bases at V and 7 bases at J, with 9 bases between. The CDR3 DNA follows: TGCGCCAGCAGTGAGTCCTACAGCGGTGGCTACACCTTC. Residues: CASSESYSGGYTF.

The V call is TRBV5-8, the J call TRBJ2-7; TRBD1 matches at 11 bases. The germline V gene encodes CDR1 SGHTS and CDR2 YDEGEE. The CDR3 length is 14 residues. V gave up 4 bases and J gave up 3 bases; unmatched junction bases: 3. The CDR3 DNA is TGTGCCAGCAGCCTGGGACAGGGGGACTACGAGCAGTACGTC. This sequence encodes CASSLGQGDYEQYV.

This chain joins TRBV18 and TRBJ1-4, with 7 bases fitting TRBD1. The germline gives CDR1 KGHSH, CDR2 LQKENI. This CDR3 comprises 14 residues. V was pared by 5 bases and J by 2 bases, with 2 bases of the junction left unmatched. CDR3 amino acids: CASSTTGTNEKLFF. CDR3 DNA sequence: TGTGCCAGCTCAACGACAGGGACTAATGAAAAACTGTTTTTT.